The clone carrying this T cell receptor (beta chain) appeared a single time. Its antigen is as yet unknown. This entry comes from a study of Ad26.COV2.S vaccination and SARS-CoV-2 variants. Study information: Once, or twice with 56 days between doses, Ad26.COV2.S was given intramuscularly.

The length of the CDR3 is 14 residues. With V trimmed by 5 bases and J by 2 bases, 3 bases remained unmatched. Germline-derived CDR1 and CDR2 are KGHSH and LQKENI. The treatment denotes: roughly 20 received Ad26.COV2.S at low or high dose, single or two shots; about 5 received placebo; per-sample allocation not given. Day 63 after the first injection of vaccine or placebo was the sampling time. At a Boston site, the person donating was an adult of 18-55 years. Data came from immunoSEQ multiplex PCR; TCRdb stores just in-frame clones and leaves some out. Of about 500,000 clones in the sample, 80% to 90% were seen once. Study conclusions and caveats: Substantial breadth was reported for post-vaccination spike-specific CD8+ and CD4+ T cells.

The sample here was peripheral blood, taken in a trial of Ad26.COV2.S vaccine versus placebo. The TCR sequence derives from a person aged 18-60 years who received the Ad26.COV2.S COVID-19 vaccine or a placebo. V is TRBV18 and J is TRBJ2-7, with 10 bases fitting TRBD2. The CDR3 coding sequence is TGTGCCAGCTCATCAGGACTAGCGGCCTACGAGCAGTACTTC. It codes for CASSSGLAAYEQYF.